The clone carrying this TCR beta chain has at least ten counts. Its target is unknown. This record belongs to a study of human T cells and chemical hapten exposure. Time point reported: patch test 3, about 24 weeks after DPC sensitization. This sample's treatment: therapeutic diphenylcyclopropenone sensitization with weekly scalp DPC. The study, taken as a whole, reports: After DPC sensitization, TCRs above 1 in 1000 frequency showed no change.

The trim removed 7 bases at V and 10 bases at J, leaving 6 bases unmatched. CDR1 is SQVTM and CDR2 is ANQGSEA in the germline V gene. The CDR3 totals 13 residues. TCRdb analysed the RACE reads with MiXCR anew, one entry per CDR3 protein. The sample contains about 190,000 distinct CDR3 sequences, 20% to 25% of which appear only once. This sequence was found in a woman aged 35 to 49 with alopecia areata. Some clones in this sample may be carry-over from other donors' samples. This chain links TRBV29-1 with TRBJ2-1; TRBD2 matches 14 bases. This specimen was whole blood, taken in connection with sensitization to the hapten diphenylcyclopropenone (DPC). As DNA, the CDR3 is TGCAGCGGGGGGGGACTAGCGGGGGAGGAGCAGTTCTTC. Protein product: CSGGGLAGEEQFF.